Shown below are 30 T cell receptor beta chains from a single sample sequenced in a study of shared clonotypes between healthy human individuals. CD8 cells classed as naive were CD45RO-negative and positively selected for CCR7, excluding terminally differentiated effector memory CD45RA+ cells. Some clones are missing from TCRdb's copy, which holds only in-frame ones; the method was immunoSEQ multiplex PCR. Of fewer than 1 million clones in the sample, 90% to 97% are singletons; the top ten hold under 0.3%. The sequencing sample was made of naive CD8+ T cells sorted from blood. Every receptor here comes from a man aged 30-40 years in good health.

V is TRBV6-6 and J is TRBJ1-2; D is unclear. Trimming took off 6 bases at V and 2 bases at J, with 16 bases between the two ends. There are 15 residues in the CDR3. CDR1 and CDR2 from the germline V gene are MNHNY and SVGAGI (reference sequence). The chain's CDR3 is CASRLAGSLNYGYTF. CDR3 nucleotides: TGTGCCAGCAGACTAGCGGGATCCCTCAACTATGGCTACACCTTC.

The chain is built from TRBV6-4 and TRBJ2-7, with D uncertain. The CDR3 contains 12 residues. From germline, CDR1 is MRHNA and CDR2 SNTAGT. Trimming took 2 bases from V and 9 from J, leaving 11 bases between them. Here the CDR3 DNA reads TGTGCCAGCAGTGACACGCCTACGTGGCAGTACTTC. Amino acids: CASSDTPTWQYF.

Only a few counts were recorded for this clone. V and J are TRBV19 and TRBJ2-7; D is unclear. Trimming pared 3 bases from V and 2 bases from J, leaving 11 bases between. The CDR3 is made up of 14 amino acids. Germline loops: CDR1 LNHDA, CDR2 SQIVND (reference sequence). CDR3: CASSIRAFAYEQYF. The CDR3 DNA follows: TGTGCCAGTAGTATTCGAGCTTTCGCCTACGAGCAGTACTTC.

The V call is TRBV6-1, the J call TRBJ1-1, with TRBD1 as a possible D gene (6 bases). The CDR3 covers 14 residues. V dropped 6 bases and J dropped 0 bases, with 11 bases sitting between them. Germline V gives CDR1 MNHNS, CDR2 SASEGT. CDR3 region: CASSKQGMNTEAFF. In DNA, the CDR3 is TGTGCCAGCAGCAAACAGGGAATGAACACTGAAGCTTTCTTT.

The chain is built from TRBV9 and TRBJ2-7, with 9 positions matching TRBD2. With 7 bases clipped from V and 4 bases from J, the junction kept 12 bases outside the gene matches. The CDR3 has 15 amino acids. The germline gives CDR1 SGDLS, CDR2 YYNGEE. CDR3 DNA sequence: TGTGCCAGCGGACCCGGGACTAGCCCAATATACGAGCAGTACTTC. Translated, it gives CASGPGTSPIYEQYF.

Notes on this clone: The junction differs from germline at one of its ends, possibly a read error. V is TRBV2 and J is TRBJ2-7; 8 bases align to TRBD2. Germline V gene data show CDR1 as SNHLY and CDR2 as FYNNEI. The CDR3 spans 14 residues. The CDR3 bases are TGTGCCAGTAGTGTCGGTCGGGAGGGCTACGAGCAGTACTTC. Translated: CASSVGREGYEQYF.

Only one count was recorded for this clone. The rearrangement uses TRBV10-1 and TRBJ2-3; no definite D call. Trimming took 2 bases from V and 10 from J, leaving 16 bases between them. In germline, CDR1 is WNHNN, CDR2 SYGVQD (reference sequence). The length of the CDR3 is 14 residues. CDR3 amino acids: CASSEGTPLQAQYF. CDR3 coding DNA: TGCGCCAGCAGTGAGGGAACTCCTCTCCAGGCGCAGTATTTT.

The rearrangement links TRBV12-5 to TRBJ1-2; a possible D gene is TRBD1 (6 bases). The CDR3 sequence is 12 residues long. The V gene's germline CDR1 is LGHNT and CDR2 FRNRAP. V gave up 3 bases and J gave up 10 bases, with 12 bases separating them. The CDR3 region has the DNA TGTGCTAGTGGTTTAGGAAGGGGGGACTACACCTTC. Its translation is CASGLGRGDYTF.

The CDR3 protein is CASRAGLAVYEQFF. Here the CDR3 DNA reads TGTGCCAGCAGGGCGGGACTAGCGGTCTATGAGCAGTTCTTC. The rearrangement uses TRBV2 and TRBJ2-1; TRBD2 matches 11 bases. With V trimmed by 6 bases and J by 8 bases, 6 bases remained unmatched. The CDR3 length is 14 residues. Germline CDR1 and CDR2: SNHLY and FYNNEI. The full variable domain, in which reference TRBV2 and TRBJ2-1 provide the parts outside the CDR3, is EPEVTQTPSHQVTQMGQEVILRCVPISNHLYFYWYRQILGQKVEFLVSFYNNEISEKSEIFDDQFSVERPDGSNFTLKIRSTKLEDSAMYFCASRAGLAVYEQFFGPGTRLTVL.

CDR3 sequence (DNA): TGTGCCAGCAGCTTAAGGACAGGGGAAGATACGCAGTATTTT. Translating gives CASSLRTGEDTQYF. The chain couples TRBV11-3 to TRBJ2-3, with 9 bases identical to TRBD1. Trimming cost V 2 bases and J 5 bases; bases outside gene matches: 2. Germline assignment: CDR1 SGHNT and CDR2 YENEEA. The CDR3 loop spans 14 amino acids.

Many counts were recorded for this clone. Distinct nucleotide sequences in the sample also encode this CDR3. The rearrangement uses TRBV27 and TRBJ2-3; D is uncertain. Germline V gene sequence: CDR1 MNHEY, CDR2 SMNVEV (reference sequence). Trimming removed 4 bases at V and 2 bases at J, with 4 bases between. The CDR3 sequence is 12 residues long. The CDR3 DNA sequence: TGTGCCAGCAGTTCCCACACAGATACGCAGTATTTT. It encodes CASSSHTDTQYF.

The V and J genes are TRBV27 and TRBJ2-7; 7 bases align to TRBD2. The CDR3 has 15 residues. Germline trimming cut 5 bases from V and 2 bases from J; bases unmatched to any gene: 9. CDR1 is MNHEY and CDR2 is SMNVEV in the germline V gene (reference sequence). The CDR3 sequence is CASSPWGGSTYEQYF. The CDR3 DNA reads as TGTGCCAGCAGTCCCTGGGGAGGGAGTACCTACGAGCAGTACTTC.

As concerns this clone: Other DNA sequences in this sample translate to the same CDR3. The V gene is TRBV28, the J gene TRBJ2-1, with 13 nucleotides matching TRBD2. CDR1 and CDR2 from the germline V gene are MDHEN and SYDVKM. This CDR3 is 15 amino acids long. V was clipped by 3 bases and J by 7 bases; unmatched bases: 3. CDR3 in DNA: TGTGCCAGCAGTTTCGGACTAGCGGGAGTGAATGAGCAGTTCTTC. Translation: CASSFGLAGVNEQFF.

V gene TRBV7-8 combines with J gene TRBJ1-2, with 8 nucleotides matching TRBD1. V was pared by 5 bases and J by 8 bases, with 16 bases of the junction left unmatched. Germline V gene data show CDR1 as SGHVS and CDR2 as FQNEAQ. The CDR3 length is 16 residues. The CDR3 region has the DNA TGTGCCAGCAGCCCCGGACAGGGTTTGGGGATCGGAGGCTACACCTTC. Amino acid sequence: CASSPGQGLGIGGYTF. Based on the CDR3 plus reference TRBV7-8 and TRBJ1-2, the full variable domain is GAGVSQSPRYKVAKRGQDVALRCDPISGHVSLFWYQQALGQGPEFLTYFQNEAQLDKSGLPSDRFFAERPEGSVSTLKIQRTQQEDSAVYLCASSPGQGLGIGGYTFGSGTRLTVV.

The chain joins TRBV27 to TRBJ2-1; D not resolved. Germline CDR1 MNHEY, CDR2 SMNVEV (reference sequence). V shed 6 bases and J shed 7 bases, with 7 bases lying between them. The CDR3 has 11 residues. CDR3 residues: CASRDRNEQFF. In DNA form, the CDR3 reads TGTGCCAGCAGAGATAGAAATGAGCAGTTCTTC.

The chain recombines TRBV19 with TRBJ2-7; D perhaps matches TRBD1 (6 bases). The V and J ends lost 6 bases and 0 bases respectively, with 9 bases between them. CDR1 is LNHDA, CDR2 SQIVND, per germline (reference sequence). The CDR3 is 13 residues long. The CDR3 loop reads CASSRDNSYEQYF. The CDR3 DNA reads TGTGCCAGTAGCCGGGACAACTCCTACGAGCAGTACTTC.

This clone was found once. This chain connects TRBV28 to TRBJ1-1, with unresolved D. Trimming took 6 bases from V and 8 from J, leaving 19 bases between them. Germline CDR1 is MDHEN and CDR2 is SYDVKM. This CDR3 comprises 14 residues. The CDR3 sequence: CASSRRMGNLEAFF. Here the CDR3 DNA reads TGTGCCAGCAGCCGTCGGATGGGGAACCTAGAAGCTTTCTTT.

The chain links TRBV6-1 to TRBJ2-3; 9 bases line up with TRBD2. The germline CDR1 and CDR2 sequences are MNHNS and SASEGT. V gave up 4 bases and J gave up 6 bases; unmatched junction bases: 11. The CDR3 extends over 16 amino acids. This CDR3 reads CASSAAPAGGGDTQYF. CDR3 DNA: TGTGCCAGCAGTGCGGCGCCGGCGGGAGGGGGGGATACGCAGTATTTT.

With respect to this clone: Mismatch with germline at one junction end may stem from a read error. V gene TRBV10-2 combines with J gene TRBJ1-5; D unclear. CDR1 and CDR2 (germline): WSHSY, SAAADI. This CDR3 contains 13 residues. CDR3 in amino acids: CASNELGNQPQHF. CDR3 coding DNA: TGCGCCAGCAATGAGCTTGGAAATCAGCCCCAGCATTTT.

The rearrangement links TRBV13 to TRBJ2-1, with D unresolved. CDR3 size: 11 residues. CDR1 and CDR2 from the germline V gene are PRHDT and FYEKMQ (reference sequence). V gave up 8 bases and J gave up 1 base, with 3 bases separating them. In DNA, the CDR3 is TGTGCCAGCGGTTCCTACAATGAGCAGTTCTTC. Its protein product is CASGSYNEQFF.

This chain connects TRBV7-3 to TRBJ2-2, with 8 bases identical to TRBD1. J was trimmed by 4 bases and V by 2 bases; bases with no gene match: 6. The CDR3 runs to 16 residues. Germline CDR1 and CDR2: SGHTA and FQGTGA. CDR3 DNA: TGTGCCAGCAGCTTACCGGACAGGGCGGGCACCGGGGAGCTGTTTTTT. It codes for CASSLPDRAGTGELFF.

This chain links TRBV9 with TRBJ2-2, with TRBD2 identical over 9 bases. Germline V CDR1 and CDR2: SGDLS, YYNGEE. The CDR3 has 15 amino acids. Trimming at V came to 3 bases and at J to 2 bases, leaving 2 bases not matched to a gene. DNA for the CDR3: TGTGCCAGCAGCGCTAGCGGGGTTAACACCGGGGAGCTGTTTTTT. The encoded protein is CASSASGVNTGELFF. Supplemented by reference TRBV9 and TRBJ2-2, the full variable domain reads DSGVTQTPKHLITATGQRVTLRCSPRSGDLSVYWYQQSLDQGLQFLIQYYNGEERAKGNILERFSAQQFPDLHSELNLSSLELGDSALYFCASSASGVNTGELFFGEGSRLTVL.

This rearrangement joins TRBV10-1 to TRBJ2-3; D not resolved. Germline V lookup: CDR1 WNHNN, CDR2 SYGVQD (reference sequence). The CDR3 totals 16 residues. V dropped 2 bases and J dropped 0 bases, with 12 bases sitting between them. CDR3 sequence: CASSELAVRSTDTQYF. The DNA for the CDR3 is TGCGCCAGCAGTGAGCTGGCAGTACGAAGCACAGATACGCAGTATTTT.

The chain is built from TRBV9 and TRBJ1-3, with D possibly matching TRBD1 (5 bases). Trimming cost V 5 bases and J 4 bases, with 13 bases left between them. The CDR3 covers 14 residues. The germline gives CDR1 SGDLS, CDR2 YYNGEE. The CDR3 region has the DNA TGTGCCAGCAGTGGAGGGGCGAAAGGAAACACCATATATTTT. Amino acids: CASSGGAKGNTIYF.

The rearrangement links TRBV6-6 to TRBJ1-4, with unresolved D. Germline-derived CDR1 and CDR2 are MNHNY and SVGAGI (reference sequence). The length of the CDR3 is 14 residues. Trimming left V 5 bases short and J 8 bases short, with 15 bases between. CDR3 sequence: CASSPLFPVEKLFF. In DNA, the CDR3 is TGTGCCAGCAGTCCCCTTTTCCCGGTCGAAAAACTGTTTTTT.

CDR3 region: CASRLKAGAGDTQYF. In DNA form, the CDR3 reads TGTGCCAGCAGACTTAAAGCGGGAGCAGGTGATACGCAGTATTTT. The genes are TRBV7-8 and TRBJ2-3; 8 bases agree with TRBD2. The CDR3 has 15 amino acids. V was clipped by 6 bases and J by 6 bases; unmatched bases: 11. Germline-derived CDR1 and CDR2 are SGHVS and FQNEAQ.

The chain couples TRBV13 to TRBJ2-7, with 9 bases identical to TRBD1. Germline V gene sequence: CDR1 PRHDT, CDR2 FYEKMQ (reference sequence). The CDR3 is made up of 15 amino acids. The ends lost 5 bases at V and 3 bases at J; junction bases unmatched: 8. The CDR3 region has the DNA TGTGCCAGCAGCCCCGCGGGACAGGGTCACTACGAGCAGTACTTC. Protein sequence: CASSPAGQGHYEQYF.

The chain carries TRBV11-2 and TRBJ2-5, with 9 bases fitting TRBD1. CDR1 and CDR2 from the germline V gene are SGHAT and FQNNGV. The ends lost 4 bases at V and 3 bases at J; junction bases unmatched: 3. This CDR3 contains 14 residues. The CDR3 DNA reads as TGTGCCAGCAGCTCCGGGACAGGGAAAGAGACCCAGTACTTC. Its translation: CASSSGTGKETQYF.

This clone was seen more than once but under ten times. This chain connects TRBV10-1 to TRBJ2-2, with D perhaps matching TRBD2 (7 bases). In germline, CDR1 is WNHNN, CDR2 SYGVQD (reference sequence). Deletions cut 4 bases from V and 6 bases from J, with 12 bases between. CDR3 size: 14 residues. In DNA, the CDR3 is TGCGCCAGCAGTGGTGCGGGGGCTTCCGGGGAGCTGTTTTTT. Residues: CASSGAGASGELFF.

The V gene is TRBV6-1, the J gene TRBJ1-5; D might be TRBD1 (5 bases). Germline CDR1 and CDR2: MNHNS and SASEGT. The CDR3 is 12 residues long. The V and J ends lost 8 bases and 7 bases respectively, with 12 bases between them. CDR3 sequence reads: CASSGNGQPQHF. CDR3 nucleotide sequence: TGTGCCAGCTCAGGGAACGGACAGCCCCAGCATTTT.